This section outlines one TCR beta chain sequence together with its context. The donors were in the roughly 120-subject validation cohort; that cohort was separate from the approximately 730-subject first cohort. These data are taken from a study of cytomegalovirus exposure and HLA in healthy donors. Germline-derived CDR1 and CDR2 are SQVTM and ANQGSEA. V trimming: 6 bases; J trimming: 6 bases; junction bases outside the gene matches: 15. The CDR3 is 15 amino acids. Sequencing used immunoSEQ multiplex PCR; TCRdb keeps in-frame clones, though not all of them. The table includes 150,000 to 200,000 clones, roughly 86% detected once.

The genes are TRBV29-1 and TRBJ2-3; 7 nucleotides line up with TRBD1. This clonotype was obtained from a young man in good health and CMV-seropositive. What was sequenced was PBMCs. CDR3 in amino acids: CSVVGDSRVYDTQYF. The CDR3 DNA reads TGCAGCGTCGTAGGGGACAGTCGTGTTTATGATACGCAGTATTTT.